A single sample is the source of the 23 T cell receptor beta chains below, sequenced in a study of blood T cell repertoires in COVID-19. Generated by immunoSEQ multiplex PCR, the TCRdb table keeps only in-frame clones and is missing some. The table has approximately 50,000 clones, roughly 90% seen once. The specimen sequenced was peripheral blood. The source is a human donor in a cohort sampled during active COVID-19.

The rearrangement uses TRBV2 and TRBJ1-3; D not certain. This CDR3 has 13 residues. Germline CDR1 reads SNHLY; CDR2 reads FYNNEI. V gave up 6 bases and J gave up 0 bases, with 6 bases separating them. The CDR3 DNA reads as TGTGCCAGCAGACGGTACTCTGGAAACACCATATATTTT. Translation: CASRRYSGNTIYF.

This clone has only a few counts. The V and J genes are TRBV6-4 and TRBJ2-3, with 10 bases fitting TRBD2. Losses at the gene ends were 6 bases for V and 5 bases for J; bases not matched to a gene: 8. Germline-derived CDR1 and CDR2 are MRHNA and SNTAGT. The CDR3 is 15 amino acids. Here the CDR3 DNA reads TGTGCCAGCAGGCCCTTAGCGGGAGGCAAAGATACGCAGTATTTT. Translating it yields CASRPLAGGKDTQYF.

The genes are TRBV28 and TRBJ2-2; D remains ambiguous. There are 15 residues in the CDR3. With 3 bases removed from V and 0 bases from J, the gap between germline ends came to 8 bases. Germline CDR1 and CDR2: MDHEN and SYDVKM. Here the CDR3 reads CASSFRFSNTGELFF. CDR3 nucleotides: TGTGCCAGCAGTTTTAGATTTTCGAACACCGGGGAGCTGTTTTTT.

The V gene is TRBV7-3, the J gene TRBJ1-1, with 9 bases lining up with TRBD1. The CDR3 runs 16 residues. V dropped 0 bases and J dropped 6; count of bases not matched to a gene: 8. Germline V lookup: CDR1 SGHTA, CDR2 FQGTGA. Here the CDR3 reads CASSLTGLGQGSEAFF. The CDR3, as DNA: TGTGCCAGCAGCTTAACAGGTTTAGGACAGGGGTCTGAAGCTTTCTTT. Looking up the rest from reference TRBV7-3 and TRBJ1-1 gives the full variable domain: GAGVSQTPSNKVTEKGKYVELRCDPISGHTALYWYRQSLGQGPEFLIYFQGTGAADDSGLPNDRFFAVRPEGSVSTLKIQRTERGDSAVYLCASSLTGLGQGSEAFFGQGTRLTVV.

V is TRBV5-1 and J is TRBJ2-7; D possibly corresponds to TRBD1 (7 bases). CDR1 is SGHRS, CDR2 YFSETQ, per germline. This CDR3 spans 16 amino acids. V shed 5 bases and J shed 4 bases, with 22 bases lying between them. The CDR3 sequence is CASRARGGGGRYEQYF. Here the CDR3 DNA reads TGCGCCAGCAGGGCGAGAGGTGGAGGGGGCCGGTACGAGCAGTACTTC.

This chain's CDR3 is CATPGVWQYEQYV. The DNA of the CDR3 is TGTGCCACCCCTGGAGTGTGGCAGTACGAGCAGTACGTC. The J gene is TRBJ2-7, the V gene TRBV27; D gene uncertain. Per the germline V gene, CDR1 is MNHEY and CDR2 is SMNVEV (reference sequence). Trimming cost V 10 bases and J 4 bases, with 17 bases left between them. There are 13 residues in the CDR3.

This clone was seen a single time. This chain connects TRBV5-1 to TRBJ1-5, with TRBD1 as a possible D gene (6 bases). CDR3 length: 15 amino acids. The ends were cut back, 0 bases at V and 0 bases at J, with 7 bases in the middle. Germline values: CDR1 SGHRS, CDR2 YFSETQ. This chain's CDR3 is CASSLAGVSNQPQHF. The CDR3 bases are TGCGCCAGCAGCTTGGCAGGGGTTAGCAATCAGCCCCAGCATTTT.

This chain connects TRBV25-1 to TRBJ1-1; a weak D match, TRBD1 (5 bases). The CDR3 contains 13 residues. CDR1 MGHDK and CDR2 SYGVNS come from the germline V gene. V was pared by 9 bases and J by 2 bases, with 13 bases between. The CDR3, as DNA: TGTGCCAGTAAGACAGTAGATAACACTGAAGCTTTCTTT. Its translation is CASKTVDNTEAFF.

The rearrangement joins TRBV4-1 to TRBJ2-1; D might be TRBD1 (6 bases). CDR3 size: 16 residues. V was pared by 6 bases and J by 0 bases, with 15 bases between. CDR1 is MGHRA and CDR2 is YSYEKL in the germline V gene. The CDR3 sequence is CASRSIGQSSYNEQFF. DNA of the CDR3: TGCGCCAGCAGGTCGATCGGACAGAGCTCCTACAATGAGCAGTTCTTC.

The CDR3 protein is CASSSGLAVEQFF. CDR3 DNA: TGTGCCAGCAGCTCGGGACTAGCCGTTGAGCAGTTCTTC. The chain employs TRBV11-1 and TRBJ2-1, with 9 bases matching TRBD2. Per the germline V gene, CDR1 is SGHAT and CDR2 is FQDESV (reference sequence). The CDR3 covers 13 residues. J was trimmed by 9 bases and V by 4 bases; bases with no gene match: 4.

The J gene is TRBJ1-6, the V gene TRBV28, with TRBD1 matching over 11 bases. Germline CDR1 is MDHEN and CDR2 is SYDVKM. The CDR3 is 15 residues long. V shed 6 bases and J 9 bases; nucleotides not matched to a gene: 7. The CDR3 DNA reads as TGTGCCAGCAGGGGATCCGGGACAGGGGGTTCACCCCTCCACTTT. It specifies CASRGSGTGGSPLHF.

This clone was found once. The J gene is TRBJ2-7, the V gene TRBV6-6; 11 positions agree with TRBD1. The CDR3 runs 15 residues. Germline trimming cut 0 bases from V and 5 bases from J; bases unmatched to any gene: 3. Germline V gives CDR1 MNHNY, CDR2 SVGAGI (reference sequence). The CDR3 sequence: CASSYSDRGLNEQYF. CDR3 nucleotides: TGTGCCAGCAGTTACTCGGACAGGGGGCTGAACGAGCAGTACTTC.

The J gene is TRBJ2-1, the V gene TRBV7-2, with TRBD2 identical over 12 bases. Germline values: CDR1 SGHTA, CDR2 FQGNSA. CDR3 size: 19 residues. Unmatched junction bases numbered 14, after V lost 4 bases and J lost 4 bases. The CDR3 DNA reads TGTGCCAGCAGCTACCGTCGTGGACTAGCGGGACGATTATACAATGAGCAGTTCTTC. Translated: CASSYRRGLAGRLYNEQFF.

This chain links TRBV9 with TRBJ2-2; D call uncertain. Germline V gene lookup returns CDR1 SGDLS and CDR2 YYNGEE. The CDR3 loop spans 13 amino acids. Between the trimmed V and J ends, which lost 6 bases and 7 bases, there was a span of 13 bases. The CDR3 loop reads CASTVSSSGELFF. Here the CDR3 DNA reads TGTGCCAGCACCGTTTCCTCTAGCGGGGAGCTGTTTTTT. Complete variable domain (other parts from reference TRBV9 and TRBJ2-2): DSGVTQTPKHLITATGQRVTLRCSPRSGDLSVYWYQQSLDQGLQFLIQYYNGEERAKGNILERFSAQQFPDLHSELNLSSLELGDSALYFCASTVSSSGELFFGEGSRLTVL.

This clone was detected only a few times. The chain couples TRBV5-4 to TRBJ1-1, with TRBD1 matching 7 bases. The CDR3 sequence is 13 residues long. Germline loops: CDR1 SGHNT, CDR2 YYREEE (reference sequence). Trimming removed 5 bases from V and 2 bases from J; junction bases left unmatched: 3. CDR3 nucleotide sequence: TGTGCCAGCAGGCAGGGGGGAAACACTGAAGCTTTCTTT. Protein: CASRQGGNTEAFF.

This clone was seen only once. The chain carries TRBV12-5 and TRBJ2-2; 7 bases match TRBD2. Germline CDR1 and CDR2: LGHNT and FRNRAP. V was pared by 7 bases and J by 6 bases, with 2 bases of the junction left unmatched. CDR3 length equals 12 residues. The chain's CDR3 is CASARGAGELFF. The CDR3, as DNA: TGTGCTAGTGCCCGGGGGGCCGGGGAGCTGTTTTTT.

This chain connects TRBV5-4 to TRBJ1-1; D remains unclear. Germline assignment: CDR1 SGHNT and CDR2 YYREEE (reference sequence). V dropped 5 bases and J dropped 1 base, with 12 bases sitting between them. The CDR3 totals 14 residues. The CDR3 sequence is CASSWSTGNTEAFF. The CDR3 bases are TGTGCCAGCAGTTGGTCGACGGGGAACACTGAAGCTTTCTTT.

The rearrangement uses TRBV5-6 and TRBJ1-2; unclear D gene. The CDR3 spans 13 residues. From germline, CDR1 is SGHDT and CDR2 YYEEEE. V was shortened by 4 bases and J by 3 bases, with 10 bases between the two germline ends. The CDR3 DNA is TGTGCCAGCAGCCAGGTCTTCGACTATGGCTACACCTTC. Protein product: CASSQVFDYGYTF.

This chain joins TRBV19 and TRBJ1-2; 8 bases map to TRBD1. V trimming: 4 bases; J trimming: 8 bases; junction bases outside the gene matches: 12. This CDR3 contains 15 residues. The germline CDR1 and CDR2 sequences are LNHDA and SQIVND (reference sequence). The CDR3 DNA sequence: TGTGCCAGTAGTACTGGCGGACAGGGCCTTAGGGGCTACACCTTC. Amino acids: CASSTGGQGLRGYTF.

As to this clone: The germline gene is not matched at one end of the junction; a read error may be the cause. This rearrangement joins TRBV11-3 to TRBJ2-1, with a weak D call TRBD2 (6 bases). Germline V CDR1 and CDR2: SGHNT, YENEEA. The CDR3 length is 13 residues. CDR3 residues: CVSSRASEREQFF. Here the CDR3 DNA reads TGTGTCAGCAGCAGAGCTAGCGAACGCGAGCAGTTCTTC.

The V call is TRBV27, the J call TRBJ1-2, with D perhaps TRBD1 (5 bases). Germline CDR1 reads MNHEY; CDR2 reads SMNVEV (reference sequence). V gave up 0 bases and J gave up 1 base, with 12 bases separating them. The CDR3 contains 16 residues. The CDR3 reads CASSLSWVTVNYGYTF. The DNA for the CDR3 is TGTGCCAGCAGTTTATCATGGGTGACAGTTAACTATGGCTACACCTTC.

The J gene is TRBJ1-2, the V gene TRBV7-9; D unclear. This CDR3 is built from 16 residues. Germline CDR1 and CDR2: SEHNR and FQNEAQ (reference sequence). Trimming removed 5 bases at V and 2 bases at J, with 18 bases between. The CDR3 DNA reads as TGTGCCAGCAGCCCTGGACTTAGGTCGTTCAACTATGGCTACACCTTC. This codes for CASSPGLRSFNYGYTF. Supplemented by reference TRBV7-9 and TRBJ1-2, the full variable domain reads DTGVSQNPRHKITKRGQNVTFRCDPISEHNRLYWYRQTLGQGPEFLTYFQNEAQLEKSRLLSDRFSAERPKGSFSTLEIQRTEQGDSAMYLCASSPGLRSFNYGYTFGSGTRLTVV.

The chain recombines TRBV5-1 with TRBJ1-6; 9 bases map to TRBD1. The junction had 1 base not matched to a gene; V was cut back by 1 base and J by 5 bases. CDR1 is SGHRS and CDR2 is YFSETQ in the germline V gene. This CDR3 region has 15 residues. The CDR3 region is CASSLWTGDNSPLHF. The DNA for the CDR3 is TGCGCCAGCAGCTTGTGGACAGGGGATAATTCACCCCTCCACTTT.